This T cell receptor (beta chain) was recorded in a study of T-cell reconstitution after alpha-beta-depleted transplantation in children (dated by TCRdb to the mid-2010s). With regard to the full study: Using TCR repertoire profiling, the study followed T-cell immune reconstitution in a quantitative way in children after TCRalphabeta/CD19-depleted allogeneic hematopoietic cell transplantation.

This clonotype occurred a few times. Its antigen is unknown. The input lacks base qualities; no much larger clone sits a single base away. The CDR3 holds 15 amino acids from the cysteine to the phenylalanine. The retained sequence is limited to the CDR3, 45 bases, with the frame set at the first base. The CDR1 and CDR2 encoded by the germline V gene are MDHEN and SYDVKM. Trimming costs V 3 bases and J 1 base, and their ends lie 12 bases apart. The library relied on PCR. Sequencing was performed on an Illumina HiSeq 2500. TCR library preparation used molecular barcoding, with unique molecular identifiers applied to normalize quantification of the TCRbeta repertoire. TCRdb redid the processing of the public reads, applying fastp at Q25 and MiXCR, and retained in-frame beta chains. Records with the same CDR3 protein are collapsed into one entry carrying the most frequent genes and DNA. Counted in this sample were about 610,000 distinct CDR3 sequences; about 10% of them appeared once. The ten largest clones add up to 4% to 5% of the sample.

The clonotype was recovered from a human donor who donated a stem cell graft to a child with acute myeloid leukemia. The sequenced sample was PBMCs from the stem cell graft donor, obtained from the stem cell graft. The chain uses TRBV28 and TRBJ1-1; the D gene is not confidently resolved. The CDR3 amino acid sequence is: CASSLEGLGNTEAFF. The DNA reads TGTGCCAGCAGTTTGGAAGGGCTTGGGAACACTGAAGCTTTCTTT.